This T cell receptor beta chain was obtained from a study of CD8 T cells in Susac syndrome. It was with random hexamers that about 0.45 to 1 ug RNA was reverse transcribed. TCR beta CDR3 was amplified by immunoSEQ multiplex PCR. This amplification extended across 54 Vbeta and 13 Jbeta segments. TCRdb reanalysed the immunoSEQ multiplex PCR reads using MiXCR and keeps one entry per CDR3 protein. The sample has hundreds of thousands of distinct CDR3 sequences; around 90% are singletons. Trimming pared 0 bases from V and 2 bases from J, leaving 11 bases between. The V gene's germline CDR1 is SGDLS and CDR2 YYNGEE. The CDR3 spans 16 residues. TEMRA cells were enriched by FACS, and CD4+ and CD8+ T cells were negatively isolated.

The rearrangement uses TRBV9 and TRBJ2-2; D call uncertain. Source material: CD8+ T cells from PBMCs. The sequence came from a human donor with multiple sclerosis. For the CDR3, the DNA is TGTGCCAGCAGCGTAGATGGCTTCACTAACACCGGGGAGCTGTTTTTT. Its protein is CASSVDGFTNTGELFF.